This T cell receptor (beta chain) was identified in a study of cytomegalovirus exposure and HLA in healthy donors. The primer mix had 60 Vbeta and 13 Jbeta primers. This table comes from immunoSEQ multiplex PCR, and its TCRdb copy is limited to in-frame clones, with some not included. In the table there are some 140,000 clones, around four fifths of which are singletons. The V end was cut by 1 base, the J end by 2 bases, with 8 bases between. The CDR3 runs to 14 residues. In germline, CDR1 is LGHNA, CDR2 YSLEER. This sequence was found in a male donor in good health and CMV-seropositive. Sample: PBMCs. This chain uses TRBV4-3 with TRBJ2-5, with D possibly TRBD1 on 5 matching bases. The CDR3 DNA reads as TGCGCCAGCAGCCAAGGACAGCGTCAAGAGACCCAGTACTTC. This gives the protein CASSQGQRQETQYF.